The clone carrying this T cell receptor beta chain rates as large. CDR3 length equals 15 residues. Trimming cost V 2 bases and J 3 bases, with 14 bases left between them. Germline-derived CDR1 and CDR2 are LNHDA and SQIVND (reference sequence). Data came from immunoSEQ multiplex PCR; TCRdb stores just in-frame clones and leaves some out. The table has around 5,000 clones, around four fifths seen once. Indicated treatment: randomized to nivolumab then ipilimumab (arm A) or the reverse (arm B). Patients had received no earlier DNA-damaging chemotherapy. PBMC sorting kept live CD3+CD8+ cells without CD19 or CD56. The sample is drawn from a study of sequential checkpoint blockade in melanoma. Study-level information: First-line arms were nivolumab then ipilimumab, or the reverse, randomized 1:1. Each arm's sequence ended with maintenance nivolumab.

The sequencing here drew on CD8+ T cells sorted from blood (inferred from file names), taken from a patient given nivolumab and ipilimumab in sequence. This sequence joins TRBV19 and TRBJ2-7; the D gene is possibly TRBD1 (6 bases). This clonotype was obtained from a human donor with melanoma. CDR3 amino acids: CASSISSGQYYEQYF. In DNA, the CDR3 is TGTGCCAGTAGTATATCGTCCGGACAGTACTACGAGCAGTACTTC.